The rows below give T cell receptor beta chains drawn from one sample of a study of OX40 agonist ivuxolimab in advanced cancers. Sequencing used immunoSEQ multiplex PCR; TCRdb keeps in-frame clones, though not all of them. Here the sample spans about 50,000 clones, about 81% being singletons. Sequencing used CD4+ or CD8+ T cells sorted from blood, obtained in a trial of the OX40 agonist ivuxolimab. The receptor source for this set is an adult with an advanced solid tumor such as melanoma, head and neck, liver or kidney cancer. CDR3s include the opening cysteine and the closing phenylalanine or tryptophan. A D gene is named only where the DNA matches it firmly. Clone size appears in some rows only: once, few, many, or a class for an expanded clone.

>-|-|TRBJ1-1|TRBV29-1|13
CSAPREGNTEAFF
TGCAGCGCTCCTCGGGAGGGAAACACTGAAGCTTTCTTT
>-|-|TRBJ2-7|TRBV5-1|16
CASSLGTSTGAYEQYF
TGCGCCAGCAGCTTGGGAACTTCGACAGGAGCCTACGAGCAGTACTTC
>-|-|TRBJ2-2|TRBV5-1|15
CASSHRASNTGELFF
TGCGCCAGCAGCCACCGGGCGAGTAACACCGGGGAGCTGTTTTTT
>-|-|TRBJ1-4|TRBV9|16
CASSEGGRATNEKLFF
TGTGCCAGCAGCGAGGGGGGTCGAGCAACTAATGAAAAACTGTTTTTT
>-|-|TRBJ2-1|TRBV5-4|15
CASSSLGGLYNEQFF
TGTGCCAGCAGCTCTCTGGGGGGACTTTACAATGAGCAGTTCTTC
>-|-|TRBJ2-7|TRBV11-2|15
CASSVRPEGNYEQYF
TGTGCCAGCAGCGTAAGACCTGAAGGGAACTACGAGCAGTACTTC
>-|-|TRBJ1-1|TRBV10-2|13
CASSTDRNTEAFF
TGCGCCAGCAGTACCGACCGGAACACTGAAGCTTTCTTT
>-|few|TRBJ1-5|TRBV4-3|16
CASSQDRNGAGQPQHF
TGCGCCAGCAGCCAAGATCGGAACGGGGCAGGTCAGCCCCAGCATTTT
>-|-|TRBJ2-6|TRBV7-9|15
CASSLTGSGANVLTF
TGTGCCAGCAGCTTAACAGGCTCTGGGGCCAACGTCCTGACTTTC
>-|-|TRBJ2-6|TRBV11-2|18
CASSLGAGGSVGHNVLTF
TGTGCCAGCAGCTTAGGAGCTGGGGGATCAGTGGGTCATAACGTCCTGACTTTC
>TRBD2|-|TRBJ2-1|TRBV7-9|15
CASSRSGRDLNEQFF
TGTGCCAGCAGCCGTAGCGGGAGGGATCTAAATGAGCAGTTCTTC
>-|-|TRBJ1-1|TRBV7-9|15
CASSLTRSGNTEAFF
TGTGCCAGCAGTTTAACCAGGTCTGGAAACACTGAAGCTTTCTTT
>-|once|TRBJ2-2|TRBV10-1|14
CASSGLGRSGELFF
TGCGCCAGCAGTGGACTAGGTCGCTCCGGGGAGCTGTTTTTT
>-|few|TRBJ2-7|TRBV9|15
CASSVSPGAFEEQYF
TGTGCCAGCAGCGTGAGTCCAGGGGCTTTCGAGGAGCAGTACTTC
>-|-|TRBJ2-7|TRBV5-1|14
CASSFAGSLYEQYF
TGCGCCAGCAGCTTTGCCGGGTCTCTCTACGAGCAGTACTTC
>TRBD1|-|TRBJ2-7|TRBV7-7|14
CASSLDRDGHEQYF
TGTGCCAGCAGCCTCGACAGGGATGGGCACGAGCAGTACTTC
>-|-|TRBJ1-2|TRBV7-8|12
CASSSGDYGYTF
TGTGCCAGCAGCTCGGGGGACTATGGCTACACCTTC
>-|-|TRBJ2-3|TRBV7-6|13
CASSLGSENTQYF
TGTGCCAGCAGCTTAGGAAGCGAGAATACGCAGTATTTT
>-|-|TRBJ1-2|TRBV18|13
CASSPRSDLGYTF
TGTGCCAGCTCACCACGGTCAGACTTGGGCTACACCTTC
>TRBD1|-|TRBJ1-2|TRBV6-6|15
CASRGTGVIRYGYTF
TGTGCCAGCAGAGGGACAGGGGTAATACGGTATGGCTACACCTTC
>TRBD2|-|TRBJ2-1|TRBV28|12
CASGTIAGEQFF
TGTGCCAGCGGTACGATAGCGGGTGAGCAGTTCTTC
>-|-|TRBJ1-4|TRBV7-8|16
CASSQMEGGTNEKLFF
TGTGCCAGCAGCCAGATGGAGGGGGGCACTAATGAAAAACTGTTTTTT
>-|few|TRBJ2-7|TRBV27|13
CASSFRNSYEQYF
TGTGCCAGCAGTTTTCGGAATTCCTACGAGCAGTACTTC
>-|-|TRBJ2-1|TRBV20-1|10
CSATGNEQFF
TGCAGTGCTACCGGAAATGAGCAGTTCTTC
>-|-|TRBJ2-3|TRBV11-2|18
CASSLEGFGTALTDTQYF
TGTGCCAGCAGCTTAGAAGGATTCGGTACCGCCCTCACAGATACGCAGTATTTT
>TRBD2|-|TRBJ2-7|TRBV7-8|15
CASSPGAGGVYEQYF
TGTGCCAGCAGCCCAGGTGCGGGAGGGGTCTACGAGCAGTACTTC
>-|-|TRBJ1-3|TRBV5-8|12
CASSSGTRTIYF
TGTGCCAGCAGCTCCGGGACTAGGACCATATATTTT
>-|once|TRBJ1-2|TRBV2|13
CASTKIGSSGYTF
TGTGCCAGCACGAAGATAGGCTCCTCGGGCTACACCTTC
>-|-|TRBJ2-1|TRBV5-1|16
CASSLAPPGLYNEQFF
TGCGCCAGCAGCTTGGCCCCCCCCGGACTCTACAATGAGCAGTTCTTC
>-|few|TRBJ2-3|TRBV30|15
CAWSFFGTTTDTQYF
TGTGCCTGGAGTTTCTTCGGGACAACGACAGATACGCAGTATTTT
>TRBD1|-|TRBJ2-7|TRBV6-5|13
CASSVGTAYEQYF
TGTGCCAGCTCGGTGGGGACAGCGTACGAGCAGTACTTC
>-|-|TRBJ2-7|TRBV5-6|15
CASSIEGGAMEEQYF
TGTGCCAGCAGCATAGAGGGGGGTGCTATGGAGGAGCAGTACTTC
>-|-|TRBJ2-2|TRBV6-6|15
CASSYETANTGELFF
TGTGCCAGCAGTTACGAGACAGCGAACACCGGGGAGCTGTTTTTT
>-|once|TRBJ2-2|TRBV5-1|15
CASTLGLANTGELFF
TGCGCCAGCACTCTAGGACTTGCTAACACCGGGGAGCTGTTTTTT
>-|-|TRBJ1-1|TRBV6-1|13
CASNLGAATEAFF
TGTGCCAGCAACCTAGGGGCGGCCACTGAAGCTTTCTTT
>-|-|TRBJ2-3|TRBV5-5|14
CASSSRRPRDTQYF
TGTGCCAGCAGCAGCAGACGACCAAGGGATACGCAGTATTTT
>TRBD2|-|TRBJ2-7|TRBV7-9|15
CASSSGLGISYEQYF
TGTGCCAGCAGCTCGGGACTAGGGATCTCCTACGAGCAGTACTTC
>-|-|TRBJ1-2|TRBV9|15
CASSRGGASNYGYTF
TGTGCCAGCAGTCGCGGAGGAGCATCTAACTATGGCTACACCTTC